This section outlines one T cell receptor beta chain sequence together with its context. This clonotype occurred a few times. Its antigen is not yet known. Base qualities are missing; no much larger clone stands one base away. From V the trimming removes 4 bases and from J it removes 6 bases, while the gene matches leave 4 bases of the junction unaccounted for. Looking up the germline V gene yields CDR1 MRHNA and CDR2 SNTAGT. Spanning cysteine to phenylalanine, the CDR3 consists of 15 amino acids. The DNA shown is the 45-base CDR3, in frame from base 1. The sample is drawn from a study of response to subunit inactivated influenza vaccine (dated by TCRdb to 2016 to 2019). Background for the entire study: Deep quantitative T cell receptor repertoire profiling was used in the study to track responses to a trivalent subunit inactivated influenza vaccine.

The library was prepared using RT-PCR. Sequencing used an Illumina HiSeq 2500. TCRdb took the public reads, trimmed them with fastp at Q25, ran MiXCR for clone calling and kept in-frame beta chains. Under each unique CDR3 protein, matching rows form one entry showing the most common genes and DNA. The sample records fewer than 600,000 distinct CDR3 sequences, approximately 7.8% of which are singletons. The leading ten clones occupy around 12% of the sample. On the study overall, not on this receptor specifically: It was suggested by the authors that each seasonal influenza vaccination may recruit only a limited number of new T cells.

This TCR came from a man aged 45-69 years who received an inactivated influenza vaccine. Donor details come from another sample of the same person, matched by shared clones. The chain employs TRBV6-4 and TRBJ2-1, and TRBD2 matches 12 of the central bases. The sample here was PBMCs from blood, taken approximately 25 months after vaccination. The base sequence is TGTGCCAGCAGTGGAACTAGCGGGAGGATCAATGAGCAGTTCTTC. This encodes CASSGTSGRINEQFF.